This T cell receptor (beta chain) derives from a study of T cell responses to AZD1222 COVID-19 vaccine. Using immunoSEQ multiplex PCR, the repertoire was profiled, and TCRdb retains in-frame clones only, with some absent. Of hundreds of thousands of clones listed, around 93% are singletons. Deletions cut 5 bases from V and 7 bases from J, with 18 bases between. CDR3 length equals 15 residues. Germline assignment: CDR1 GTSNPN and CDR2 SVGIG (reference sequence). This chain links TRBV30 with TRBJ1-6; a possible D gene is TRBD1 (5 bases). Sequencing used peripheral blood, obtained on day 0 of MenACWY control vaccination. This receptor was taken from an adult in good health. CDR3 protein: CAWVDDRVPNSPLHF. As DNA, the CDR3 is TGTGCCTGGGTCGACGACAGAGTCCCAAATTCACCCCTCCACTTT.